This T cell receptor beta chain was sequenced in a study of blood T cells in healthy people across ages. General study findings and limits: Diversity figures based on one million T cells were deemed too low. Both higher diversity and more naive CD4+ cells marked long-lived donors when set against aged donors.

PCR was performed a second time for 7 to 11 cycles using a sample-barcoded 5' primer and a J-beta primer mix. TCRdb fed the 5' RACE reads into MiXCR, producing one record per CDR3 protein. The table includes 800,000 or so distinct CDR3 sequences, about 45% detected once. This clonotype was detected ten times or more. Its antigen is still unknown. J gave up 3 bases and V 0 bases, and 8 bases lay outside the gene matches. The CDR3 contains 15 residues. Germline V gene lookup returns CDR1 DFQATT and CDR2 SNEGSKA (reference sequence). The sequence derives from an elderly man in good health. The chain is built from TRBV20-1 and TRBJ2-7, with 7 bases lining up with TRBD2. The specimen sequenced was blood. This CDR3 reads CSARDPSGYGYEQYF. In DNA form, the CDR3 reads TGCAGTGCTAGAGATCCTAGCGGATATGGCTACGAGCAGTACTTC.